This T cell receptor beta chain emerged from a study of tissue T cells after allogeneic stem cell transplantation. The germline V gene has CDR1 NSHNY and CDR2 SYGAGN. Trimming pared 1 base from V and 3 bases from J, leaving 1 base between. The CDR3 sequence is 11 residues long. About this clone: No antigen is known for it. Gene names are the mouse ones. The observed sequence ends 1 residue before the CDR3 terminus, with the missing tail filled in from the germline J gene.

General study points: Across patients, clones rarely overlapped, yet motif clusters were shared tissue-specifically.

Profiled with immunoSEQ multiplex PCR; TCRdb holds only in-frame clones, not every one. This table has 40,000 to 50,000 clones, about three quarters appearing once. The chain uses TRBV13-1 and TRBJ1-1; D remains ambiguous. The material sequenced was sorted cells pooled from one or two spleens. The source of this sequence is a pool of C57BL/6 mice in good health. The CDR3: CASSDYTEVFF. Incomplete CDR3 DNA: TGTGCCAGCAGTGATTACACAGAAGTCTTC.